Listed below are T cell receptor beta chains from one sample, sequenced in a study of blood T cell repertoires in COVID-19. The protocol was immunoSEQ multiplex PCR, while the TCRdb copy is restricted to in-frame clones and leaves out a portion. The sample carries roughly 230,000 clones, about 88% recorded once. Sequences were obtained from peripheral blood. The receptors stem from a man aged 65-85 years with acute or convalescent COVID-19. Both conserved end residues are part of each CDR3. The order of the fields is clone size, D gene, J gene, V gene, CDR3 protein, CDR3 DNA. A D gene is named only where the DNA matches it firmly. Size is omitted from some rows. Given values are once, few, many or a class for expanded clones.

- | - | TRBJ1-4 | TRBV10-3 | CAISESGAEEKLFF | TGTGCCATCAGTGAGTCGGGAGCGGAGGAAAAACTGTTTTTT
- | - | TRBJ1-3 | TRBV25-1 | CASSDPRAGTGNTIYF | TGTGCCAGCAGTGATCCAAGGGCAGGGACTGGAAACACCATATATTTT
- | TRBD1 | TRBJ2-2 | TRBV2 | CASKGRQGHGELFF | TGTGCCAGCAAGGGTAGACAGGGGCACGGGGAGCTGTTTTTT
- | - | TRBJ2-1 | TRBV7-2 | CASSLGAISYNEQFF | TGTGCCAGCAGCTTAGGGGCGATCTCCTACAATGAGCAGTTCTTC
- | - | TRBJ2-7 | TRBV9 | CASSVDGTPFYEQYF | TGTGCCAGCAGCGTGGACGGGACACCATTCTACGAGCAGTACTTC
once | - | TRBJ2-1 | TRBV5-5 | CASSSIGTPMNEQFF | TGTGCCAGCAGCTCAATAGGGACACCGATGAATGAGCAGTTCTTC
- | - | TRBJ2-3 | TRBV19 | CASRAGGRWADTQYF | TGTGCCAGTAGGGCGGGCGGGCGGTGGGCAGATACGCAGTATTTT
- | - | TRBJ1-1 | TRBV19 | CASSMGGPPTEAFF | TGTGCCAGTAGTATGGGGGGACCCCCCACTGAAGCTTTCTTT
- | - | TRBJ1-5 | TRBV28 | CASSLLQGYNQPQHF | TGTGCCAGCAGTTTATTACAGGGATACAATCAGCCCCAGCATTTT
- | - | TRBJ2-1 | TRBV3-1/TRBV3-2 | CASSQASNEQFF | TGTGCCAGCAGCCAAGCGAGCAATGAGCAGTTCTTC
- | TRBD1 | TRBJ2-5 | TRBV7-6 | CASSLIGDRGLETQYF | TGTGCCAGCAGCTTGATCGGGGACAGGGGGTTGGAGACCCAGTACTTC
- | - | TRBJ1-5 | TRBV14 | CASSRFDQPQHF | TGTGCCAGCAGCCGTTTCGATCAGCCCCAGCATTTT
- | TRBD2 | TRBJ2-1 | TRBV5-1 | CASSPTSGPYNEQFF | TGCGCCAGCAGCCCCACTAGCGGGCCTTACAATGAGCAGTTCTTC
- | - | TRBJ2-1 | TRBV6-2/TRBV6-3 | CASSHRLVSNEQFF | TGTGCCAGCAGTCACCGACTAGTCTCCAATGAGCAGTTCTTC
few | - | TRBJ2-2 | TRBV7-2 | CASSLVGGAGTGELFF | TGTGCCAGCAGCTTAGTTGGAGGGGCGGGGACCGGGGAGCTGTTTTTT
- | - | TRBJ1-2 | TRBV28 | CASRRPSGALGYTF | TGTGCCAGCAGGCGTCCGTCAGGGGCTCTTGGCTACACCTTC
few | - | TRBJ1-2 | TRBV10-3 | CAISESPENYGYTF | TGTGCCATCAGTGAGTCGCCCGAGAACTATGGCTACACCTTC
- | TRBD1 | TRBJ2-5 | TRBV18 | CASSPQETGGTQYF | TGTGCCAGCTCACCACAGGAGACAGGGGGGACCCAGTACTTC
- | TRBD1 | TRBJ2-1 | TRBV6-5 | CASSSTGTGVNEQFF | TGTGCCAGCAGTTCCACCGGGACAGGGGTCAATGAGCAGTTCTTC
once | - | TRBJ2-5 | TRBV9 | CASSVGGMEGRRETQYF | TGTGCCAGCAGCGTAGGGGGTATGGAGGGGCGCAGGGAGACCCAGTACTTC
- | TRBD2 | TRBJ2-1 | TRBV5-6 | CASSLEGSSGGYNEQFF | TGTGCCAGCAGCTTGGAAGGGTCTAGCGGGGGGTACAATGAGCAGTTCTTC
- | - | TRBJ1-5 | TRBV18 | CASSPFGGANQPQHF | TGTGCCAGCTCACCTTTCGGGGGAGCAAATCAGCCCCAGCATTTT
- | - | TRBJ2-5 | TRBV9 | CASSLFIGVSETQYF | TGTGCCAGCAGCTTGTTTATAGGGGTATCAGAGACCCAGTACTTC
- | TRBD2 | TRBJ2-1 | TRBV7-9 | CASTKGLANNEQFF | TGTGCCAGCACCAAGGGACTAGCGAACAATGAGCAGTTCTTC
- | TRBD2 | TRBJ2-5 | TRBV7-2 | CASSFLAGGETQYF | TGTGCCAGCAGCTTCCTAGCGGGAGGAGAGACCCAGTACTTC